The clone carrying this TCR beta chain was seen only a few times. TCRdb reprocessed the 5' RACE reads via MiXCR and lists one record per CDR3 protein. Seen here are 450,000 or so distinct CDR3 sequences, approximately 23% observed once, and the top ten hold approximately 12%. The entry originates in a study of T-cell memory formation after mild COVID-19. Germline V CDR1 and CDR2: SGHDN, FVKESK. There are 16 residues in the CDR3. The V and J ends lost 1 base and 4 bases, in that order; junction bases with no gene match: 6. The chain recombines TRBV14 with TRBJ1-4; 7 positions agree with TRBD1. This TCR was sampled from an adult woman who had mild COVID-19 (a few samples of this study predate the infection). Cell type and time point are not known. Sample: PBMCs or a T cell subset sorted from them (not recorded which). In DNA form, the CDR3 reads TGTGCCAGCAGCCAAGGAAGACAGGGCCTTAATGAAAAACTGTTTTTT. Translated, it gives CASSQGRQGLNEKLFF. The whole variable domain, remainder taken from reference TRBV14 and TRBJ1-4, is EAGVTQFPSHSVIEKGQTVTLRCDPISGHDNLYWYRRVMGKEIKFLLHFVKESKQDESGMPNNRFLAERTGGTYSTLKVQPAELEDSGVYFCASSQGRQGLNEKLFFGSGTQLSVL.